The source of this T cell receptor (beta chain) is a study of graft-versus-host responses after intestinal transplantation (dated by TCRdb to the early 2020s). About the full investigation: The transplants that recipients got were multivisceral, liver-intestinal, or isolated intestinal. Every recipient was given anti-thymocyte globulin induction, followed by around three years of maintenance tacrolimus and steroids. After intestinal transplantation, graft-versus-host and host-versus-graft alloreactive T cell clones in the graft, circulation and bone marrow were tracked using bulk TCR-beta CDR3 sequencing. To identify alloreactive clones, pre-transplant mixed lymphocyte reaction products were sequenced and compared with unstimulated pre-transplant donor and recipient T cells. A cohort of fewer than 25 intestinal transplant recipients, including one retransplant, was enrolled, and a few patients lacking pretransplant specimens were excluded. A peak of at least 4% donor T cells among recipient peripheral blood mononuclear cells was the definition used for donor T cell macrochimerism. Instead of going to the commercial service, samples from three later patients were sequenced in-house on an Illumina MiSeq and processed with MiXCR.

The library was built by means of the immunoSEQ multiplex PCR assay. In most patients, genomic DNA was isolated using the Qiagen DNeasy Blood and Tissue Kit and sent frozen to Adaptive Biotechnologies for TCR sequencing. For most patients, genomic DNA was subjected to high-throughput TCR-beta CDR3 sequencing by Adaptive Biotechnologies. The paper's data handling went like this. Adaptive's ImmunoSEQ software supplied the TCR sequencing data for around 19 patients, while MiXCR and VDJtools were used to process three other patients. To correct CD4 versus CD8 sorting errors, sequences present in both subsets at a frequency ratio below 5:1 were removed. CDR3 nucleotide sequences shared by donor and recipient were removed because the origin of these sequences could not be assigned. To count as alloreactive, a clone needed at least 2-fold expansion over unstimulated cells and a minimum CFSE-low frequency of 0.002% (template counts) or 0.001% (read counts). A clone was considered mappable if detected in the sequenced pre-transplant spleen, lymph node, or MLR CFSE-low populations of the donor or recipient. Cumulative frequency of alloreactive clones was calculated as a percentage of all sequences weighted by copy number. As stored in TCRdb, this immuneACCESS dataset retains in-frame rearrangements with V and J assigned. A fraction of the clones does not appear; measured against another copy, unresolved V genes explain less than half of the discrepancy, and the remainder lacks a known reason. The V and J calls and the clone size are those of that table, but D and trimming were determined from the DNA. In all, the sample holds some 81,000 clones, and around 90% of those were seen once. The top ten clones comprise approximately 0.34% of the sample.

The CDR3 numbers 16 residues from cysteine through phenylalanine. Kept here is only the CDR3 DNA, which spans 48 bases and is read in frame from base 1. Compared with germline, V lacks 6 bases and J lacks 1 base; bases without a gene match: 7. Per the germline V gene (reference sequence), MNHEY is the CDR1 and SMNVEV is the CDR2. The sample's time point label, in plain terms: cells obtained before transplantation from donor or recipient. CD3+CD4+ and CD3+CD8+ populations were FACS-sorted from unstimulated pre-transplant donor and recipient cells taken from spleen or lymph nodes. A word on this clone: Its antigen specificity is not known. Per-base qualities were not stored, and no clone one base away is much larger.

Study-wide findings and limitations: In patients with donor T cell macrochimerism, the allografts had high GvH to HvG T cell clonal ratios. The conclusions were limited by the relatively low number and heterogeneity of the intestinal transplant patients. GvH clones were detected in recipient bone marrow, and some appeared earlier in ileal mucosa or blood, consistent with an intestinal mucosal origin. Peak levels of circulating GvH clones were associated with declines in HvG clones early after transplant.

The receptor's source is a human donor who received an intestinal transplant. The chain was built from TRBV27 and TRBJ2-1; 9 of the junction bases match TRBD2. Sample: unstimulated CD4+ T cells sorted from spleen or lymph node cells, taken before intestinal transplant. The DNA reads TGTGCCAGCAGCGCTGCGGGGGGGGTTTCCTACAATGAGCAGTTCTTC. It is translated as CASSAAGGVSYNEQFF.